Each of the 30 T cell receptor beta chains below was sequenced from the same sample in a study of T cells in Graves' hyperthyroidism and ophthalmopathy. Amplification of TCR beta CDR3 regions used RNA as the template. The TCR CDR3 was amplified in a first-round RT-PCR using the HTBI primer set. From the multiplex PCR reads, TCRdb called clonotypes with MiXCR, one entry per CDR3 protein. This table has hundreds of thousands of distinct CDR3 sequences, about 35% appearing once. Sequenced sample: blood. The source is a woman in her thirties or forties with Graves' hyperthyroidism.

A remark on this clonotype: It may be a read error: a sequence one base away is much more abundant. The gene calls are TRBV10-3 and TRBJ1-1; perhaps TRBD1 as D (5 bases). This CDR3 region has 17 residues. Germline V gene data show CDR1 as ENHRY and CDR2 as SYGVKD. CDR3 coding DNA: TGTGCCATCAGTGAAGCCCAGGGTGGGCCTATGAACACTGAAGCTCTCTTT. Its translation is CAISEAQGGPMNTEALF.

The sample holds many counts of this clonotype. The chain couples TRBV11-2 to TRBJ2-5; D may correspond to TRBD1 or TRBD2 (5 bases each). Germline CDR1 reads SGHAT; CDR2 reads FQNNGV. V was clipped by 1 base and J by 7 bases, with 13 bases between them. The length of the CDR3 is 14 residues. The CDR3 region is CASSLGSGTATQYF. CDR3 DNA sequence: TGTGCCAGCAGCTTAGGCTCAGGGACGGCGACCCAGTACTTC.

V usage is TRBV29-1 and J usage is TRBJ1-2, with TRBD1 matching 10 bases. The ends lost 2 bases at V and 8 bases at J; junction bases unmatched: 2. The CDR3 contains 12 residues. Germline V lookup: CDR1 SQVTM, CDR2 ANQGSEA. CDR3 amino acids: CSVERTGGGYTF. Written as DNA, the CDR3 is TGCAGCGTTGAACGGACAGGGGGAGGCTACACCTTC.

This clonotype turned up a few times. CDR3 in amino acids: CSALQSPGNTIYF. CDR3 nucleotide sequence: TGCAGTGCATTGCAATCCCCTGGAAACACCATATATTTT. The chain is built from TRBV20-1 and TRBJ1-3; no reliable D call. The germline V gene has CDR1 DFQATT and CDR2 SNEGSKA (reference sequence). The CDR3 totals 13 residues. V gave up 6 bases and J gave up 2 bases, with 11 bases separating them.

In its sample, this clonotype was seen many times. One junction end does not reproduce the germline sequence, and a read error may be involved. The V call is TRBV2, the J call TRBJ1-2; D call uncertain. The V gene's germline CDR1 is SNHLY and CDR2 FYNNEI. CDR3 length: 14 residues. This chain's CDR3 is CARSEAGENYGYTF. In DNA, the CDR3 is TGTGCCCGCAGTGAAGCCGGTGAGAACTATGGCTACACCTTC.

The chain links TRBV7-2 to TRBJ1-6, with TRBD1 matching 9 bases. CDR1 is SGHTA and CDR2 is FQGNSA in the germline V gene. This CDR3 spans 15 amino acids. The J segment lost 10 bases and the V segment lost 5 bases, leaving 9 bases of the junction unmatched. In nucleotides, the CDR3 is TGTGCCAGCAGCGTGGGACAGGGTGCGGAATCACCCCTCCACTTT. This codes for CASSVGQGAESPLHF.

The CDR3 loop is CASSPRGPNEKLFF. For the CDR3, the DNA is TGTGCCAGCAGCCCTAGGGGTCCGAATGAAAAACTGTTTTTT. V is TRBV7-4 and J is TRBJ1-4; possible D gene TRBD1, 5 bases. Germline loops: CDR1 SGHVT, CDR2 SQSDAQ. The germline V and J ends were trimmed by 5 bases and 5 bases, with 12 bases remaining between them. This CDR3 has 14 amino acids.

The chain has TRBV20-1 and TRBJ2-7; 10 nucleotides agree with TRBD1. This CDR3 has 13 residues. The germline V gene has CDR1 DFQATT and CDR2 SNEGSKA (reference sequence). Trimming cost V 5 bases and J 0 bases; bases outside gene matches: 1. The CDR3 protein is CSAWDRGSYEQYF. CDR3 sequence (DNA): TGCAGTGCTTGGGACAGGGGCTCCTACGAGCAGTACTTC.

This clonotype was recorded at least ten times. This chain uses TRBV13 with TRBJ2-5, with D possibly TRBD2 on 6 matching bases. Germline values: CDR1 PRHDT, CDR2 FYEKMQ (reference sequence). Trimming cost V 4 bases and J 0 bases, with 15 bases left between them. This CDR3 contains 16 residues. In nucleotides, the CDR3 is TGTGCCAGCAGCTCTCGGGGGAATTCGTACCAAGAGACCCAGTACTTC. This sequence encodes CASSSRGNSYQETQYF.

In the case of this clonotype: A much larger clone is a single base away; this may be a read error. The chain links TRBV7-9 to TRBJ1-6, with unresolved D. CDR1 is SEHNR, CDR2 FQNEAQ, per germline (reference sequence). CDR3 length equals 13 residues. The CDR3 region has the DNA TGTGCCAGCAGCGGCAATCCTAATTCATCCCTCCACTTT. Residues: CASSGNPNSSLHF.

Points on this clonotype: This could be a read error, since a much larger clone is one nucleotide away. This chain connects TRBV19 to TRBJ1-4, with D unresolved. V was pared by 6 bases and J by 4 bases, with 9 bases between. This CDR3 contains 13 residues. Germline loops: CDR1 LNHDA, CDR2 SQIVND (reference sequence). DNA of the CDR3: TGTGCCAGTAGGAACCGACGTAATGAAAAACTGTTTTTT. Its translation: CASRNRRNEKLFF.

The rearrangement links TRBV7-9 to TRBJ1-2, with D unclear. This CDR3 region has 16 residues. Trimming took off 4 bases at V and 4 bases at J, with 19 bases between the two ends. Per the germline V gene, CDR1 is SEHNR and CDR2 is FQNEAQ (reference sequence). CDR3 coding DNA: TGTGCCAGCAGCTCTGGACCGTCTTTTACCGTCTATGGCTACACCTTC. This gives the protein CASSSGPSFTVYGYTF.

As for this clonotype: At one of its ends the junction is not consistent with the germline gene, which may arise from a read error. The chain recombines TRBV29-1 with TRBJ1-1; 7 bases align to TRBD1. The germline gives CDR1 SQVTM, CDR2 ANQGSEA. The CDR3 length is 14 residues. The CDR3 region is CSVEVQGKNAEAFF. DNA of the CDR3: TGCAGCGTTGAAGTACAGGGGAAGAACGCTGAAGCCTTCTTT.

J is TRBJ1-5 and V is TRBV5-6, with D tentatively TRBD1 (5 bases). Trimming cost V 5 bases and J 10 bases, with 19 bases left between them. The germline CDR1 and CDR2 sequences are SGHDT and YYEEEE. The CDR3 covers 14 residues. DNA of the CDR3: TGTGCCAGCAGTTACTCGAATGGGGCCCAACCCCAGCATTTT. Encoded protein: CASSYSNGAQPQHF.

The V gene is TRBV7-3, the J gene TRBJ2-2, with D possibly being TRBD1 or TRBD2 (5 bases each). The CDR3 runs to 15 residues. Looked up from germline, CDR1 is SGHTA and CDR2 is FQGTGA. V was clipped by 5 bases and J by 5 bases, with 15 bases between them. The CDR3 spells CASSTRQRDTGELFF. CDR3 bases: TGTGCCAGCAGCACCCGACAGAGGGATACCGGGGAGCTGTTTTTT.

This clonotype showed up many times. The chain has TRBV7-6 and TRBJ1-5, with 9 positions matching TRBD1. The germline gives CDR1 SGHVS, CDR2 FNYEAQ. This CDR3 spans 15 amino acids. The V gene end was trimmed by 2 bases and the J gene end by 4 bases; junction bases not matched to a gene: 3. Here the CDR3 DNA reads TGTGCCAGCAGCTTAACAGGGGGCGTTAATCAGCCCCAGCATTTT. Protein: CASSLTGGVNQPQHF.

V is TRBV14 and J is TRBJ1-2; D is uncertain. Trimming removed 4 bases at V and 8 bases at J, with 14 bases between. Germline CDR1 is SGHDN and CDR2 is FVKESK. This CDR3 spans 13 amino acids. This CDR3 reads CASSPTYDQGYTF. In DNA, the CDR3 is TGTGCCAGCAGCCCCACATATGATCAGGGCTACACCTTC.

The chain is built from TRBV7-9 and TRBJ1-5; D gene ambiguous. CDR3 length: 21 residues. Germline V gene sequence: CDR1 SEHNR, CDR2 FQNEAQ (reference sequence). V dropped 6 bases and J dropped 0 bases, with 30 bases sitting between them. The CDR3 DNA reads TGTGCCAGCAGTCCCTCTTGGTGGGGTGACAAACCCCTCGATAGCAATCAGCCCCAGCATTTT. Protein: CASSPSWWGDKPLDSNQPQHF.

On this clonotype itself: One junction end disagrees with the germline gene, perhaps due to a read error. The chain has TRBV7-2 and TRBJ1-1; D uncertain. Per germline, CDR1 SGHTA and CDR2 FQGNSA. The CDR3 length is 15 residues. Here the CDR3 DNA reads TGCGCCAGCAGCCAAGACTGGATAGTGAACACTGAAGCTTTCTTT. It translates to CASSQDWIVNTEAFF.

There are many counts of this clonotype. Here the CDR3 DNA reads TGCAGTGCCAGCCCCACAGGCGGGTACCAAGAGACCCAGTACTTC. It is translated as CSASPTGGYQETQYF. The chain links TRBV20-1 to TRBJ2-5; the D gene could be TRBD1 or TRBD2 (5 bases each). Trimming left V 6 bases short and J 0 bases short, with 17 bases between. This CDR3 spans 15 amino acids. The germline gives CDR1 DFQATT, CDR2 SNEGSKA (reference sequence).

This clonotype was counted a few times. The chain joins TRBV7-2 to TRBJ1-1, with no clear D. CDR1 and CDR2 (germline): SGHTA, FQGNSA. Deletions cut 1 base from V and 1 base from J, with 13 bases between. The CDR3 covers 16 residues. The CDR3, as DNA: TGTGCCAGCAGCTTAGAATTTGCCGGGTCGAACACTGAAGCTTTCTTT. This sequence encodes CASSLEFAGSNTEAFF. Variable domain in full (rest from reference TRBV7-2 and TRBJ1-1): GAGVSQSPSNKVTEKGKDVELRCDPISGHTALYWYRQSLGQGLEFLIYFQGNSAPDKSGLPSDRFSAERTGGSVSTLTIQRTQQEDSAVYLCASSLEFAGSNTEAFFGQGTRLTVV.

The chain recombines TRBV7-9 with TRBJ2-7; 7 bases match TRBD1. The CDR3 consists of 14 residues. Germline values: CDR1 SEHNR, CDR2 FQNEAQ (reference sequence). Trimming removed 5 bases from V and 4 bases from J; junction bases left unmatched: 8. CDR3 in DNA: TGTGCCAGCAGCCCTCCCGGGACAGTTTACGAGCAGTACTTC. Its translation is CASSPPGTVYEQYF.

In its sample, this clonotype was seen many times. The CDR3 coding sequence is TGTGCCAGTAGTATAGATCACGACAGGGTAATCTATGGCTACACCTTC. It codes for CASSIDHDRVIYGYTF. The chain is built from TRBV19 and TRBJ1-2, with 7 bases fitting TRBD1. With V trimmed by 0 bases and J by 4 bases, 8 bases remained unmatched. The CDR3 contains 16 residues. Germline V gene data show CDR1 as LNHDA and CDR2 as SQIVND (reference sequence).

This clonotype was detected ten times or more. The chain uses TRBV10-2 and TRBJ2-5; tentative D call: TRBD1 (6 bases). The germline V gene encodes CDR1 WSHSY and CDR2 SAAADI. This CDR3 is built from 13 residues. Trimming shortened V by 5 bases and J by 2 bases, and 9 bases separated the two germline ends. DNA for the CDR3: TGCGCCAGCAGTACACAGGGACAAGAGACCCAGTACTTC. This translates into CASSTQGQETQYF.

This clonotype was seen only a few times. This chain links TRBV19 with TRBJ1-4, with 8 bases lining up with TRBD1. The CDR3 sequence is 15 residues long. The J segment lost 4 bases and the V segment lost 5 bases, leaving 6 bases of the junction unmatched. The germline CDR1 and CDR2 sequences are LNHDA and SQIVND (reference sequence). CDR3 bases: TGTGCCAGTAGTGTCGCGACAGGGGTTAATGAAAAACTGTTTTTT. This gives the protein CASSVATGVNEKLFF.

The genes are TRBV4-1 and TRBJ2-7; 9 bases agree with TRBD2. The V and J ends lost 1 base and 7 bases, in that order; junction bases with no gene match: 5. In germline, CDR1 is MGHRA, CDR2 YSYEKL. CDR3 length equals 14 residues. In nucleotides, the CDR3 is TGCGCCAGCAGCCAAGGCCTAGCGGGGCGGGAGCAGTACTTC. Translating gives CASSQGLAGREQYF.

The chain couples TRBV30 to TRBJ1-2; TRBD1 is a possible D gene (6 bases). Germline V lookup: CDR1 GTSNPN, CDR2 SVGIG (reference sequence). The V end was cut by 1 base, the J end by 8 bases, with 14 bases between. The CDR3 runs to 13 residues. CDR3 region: CAWSDRGPKGYTF. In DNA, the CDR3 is TGTGCCTGGAGTGATCGGGGGCCCAAAGGCTACACCTTC.

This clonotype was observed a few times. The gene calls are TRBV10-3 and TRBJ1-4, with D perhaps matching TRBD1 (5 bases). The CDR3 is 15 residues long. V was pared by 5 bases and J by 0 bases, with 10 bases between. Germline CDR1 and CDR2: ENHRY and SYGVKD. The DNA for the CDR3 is TGTGCCATCAGTAGGGGAGCTGCAACTAATGAAAAACTGTTTTTT. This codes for CAISRGAATNEKLFF.

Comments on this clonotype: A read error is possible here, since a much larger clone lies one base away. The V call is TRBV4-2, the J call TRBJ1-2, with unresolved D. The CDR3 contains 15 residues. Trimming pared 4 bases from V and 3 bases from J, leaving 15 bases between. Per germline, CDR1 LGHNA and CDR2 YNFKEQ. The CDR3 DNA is TGTGCCAGCAGCCTTTCATCCAGTGGAGACTATGGCTACACCTTC. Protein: CASSLSSSGDYGYTF.

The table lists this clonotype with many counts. CDR3 loop: CAISESSREGTEAFF. CDR3 nucleotides: TGTGCCATCAGTGAGTCGAGCAGGGAGGGTACTGAAGCTTTCTTT. The chain couples TRBV10-3 to TRBJ1-1, with D possibly TRBD1 on 5 matching bases. The CDR3 is 15 residues long. Trimming took 0 bases from V and 5 from J, leaving 13 bases between them. Germline CDR1 is ENHRY and CDR2 is SYGVKD.